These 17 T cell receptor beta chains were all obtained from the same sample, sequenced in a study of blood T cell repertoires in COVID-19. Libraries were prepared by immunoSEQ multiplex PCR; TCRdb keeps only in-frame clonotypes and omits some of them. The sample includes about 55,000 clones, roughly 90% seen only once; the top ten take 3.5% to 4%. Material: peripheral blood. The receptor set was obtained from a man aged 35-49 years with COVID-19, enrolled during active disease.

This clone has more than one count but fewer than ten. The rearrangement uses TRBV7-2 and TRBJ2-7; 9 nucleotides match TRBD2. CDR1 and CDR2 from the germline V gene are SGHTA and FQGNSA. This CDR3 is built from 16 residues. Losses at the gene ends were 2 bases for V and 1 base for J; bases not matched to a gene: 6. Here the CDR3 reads CASSLNPSGTSYEQYF. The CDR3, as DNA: TGTGCCAGCAGCTTAAACCCTAGCGGGACGTCCTACGAGCAGTACTTC. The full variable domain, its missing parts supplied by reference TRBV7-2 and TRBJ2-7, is GAGVSQSPSNKVTEKGKDVELRCDPISGHTALYWYRQSLGQGLEFLIYFQGNSAPDKSGLPSDRFSAERTGGSVSTLTIQRTQQEDSAVYLCASSLNPSGTSYEQYFGPGTRLTVT.

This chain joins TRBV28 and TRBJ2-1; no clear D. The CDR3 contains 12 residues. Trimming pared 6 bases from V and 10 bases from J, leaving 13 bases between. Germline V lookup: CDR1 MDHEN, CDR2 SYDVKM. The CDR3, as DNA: TGTGCCAGCAGCAAAACGAGATACGAGCAGTTCTTC. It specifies CASSKTRYEQFF.

The chain's CDR3 is CSVPGPGTEAFF. The CDR3, as DNA: TGCAGCGTCCCTGGGCCAGGAACTGAAGCTTTCTTT. The rearrangement joins TRBV29-1 to TRBJ1-1; D gene unclear. The CDR3 spans 12 residues. Germline-derived CDR1 and CDR2 are SQVTM and ANQGSEA. Trimming removed 6 bases at V and 5 bases at J, with 13 bases between.

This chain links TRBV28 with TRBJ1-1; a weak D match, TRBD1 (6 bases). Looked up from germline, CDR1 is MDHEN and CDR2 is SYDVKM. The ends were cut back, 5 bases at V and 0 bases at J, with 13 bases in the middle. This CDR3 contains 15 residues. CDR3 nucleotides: TGTGCCAGCAGTACCACAGGGTTCTTGAACACTGAAGCTTTCTTT. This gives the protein CASSTTGFLNTEAFF. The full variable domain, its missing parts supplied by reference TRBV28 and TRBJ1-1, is DVKVTQSSRYLVKRTGEKVFLECVQDMDHENMFWYRQDPGLGLRLIYFSYDVKMKEKGDIPEGYSVSREKKERFSLILESASTNQTSMYLCASSTTGFLNTEAFFGQGTRLTVV.

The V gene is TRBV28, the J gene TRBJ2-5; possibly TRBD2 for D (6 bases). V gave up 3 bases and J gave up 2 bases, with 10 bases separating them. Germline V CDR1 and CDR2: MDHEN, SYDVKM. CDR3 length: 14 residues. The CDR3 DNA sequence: TGTGCCAGCAGTTTCGGTGCGGGGCAAGAGACCCAGTACTTC. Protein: CASSFGAGQETQYF.

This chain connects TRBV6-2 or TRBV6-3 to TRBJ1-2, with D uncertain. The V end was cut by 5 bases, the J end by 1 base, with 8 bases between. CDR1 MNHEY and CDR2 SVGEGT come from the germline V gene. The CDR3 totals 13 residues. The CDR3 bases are TGTGCCAGCAGTCCCGAGGGTAACTATGGCTACACCTTC. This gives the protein CASSPEGNYGYTF.

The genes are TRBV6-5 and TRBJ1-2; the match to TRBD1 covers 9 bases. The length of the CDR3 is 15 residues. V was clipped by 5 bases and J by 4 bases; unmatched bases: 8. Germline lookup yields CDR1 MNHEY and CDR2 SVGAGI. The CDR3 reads CASSSPTGGSYGYTF. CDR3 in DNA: TGTGCCAGCAGTAGTCCGACAGGGGGAAGCTATGGCTACACCTTC.

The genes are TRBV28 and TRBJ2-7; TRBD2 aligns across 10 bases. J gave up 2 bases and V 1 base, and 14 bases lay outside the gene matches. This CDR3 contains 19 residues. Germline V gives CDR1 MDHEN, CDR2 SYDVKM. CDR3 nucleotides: TGTGCCAGCAGTTTATTTCTTGGTTTAGCGGGGGGTGCGGCCTACGAGCAGTACTTC. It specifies CASSLFLGLAGGAAYEQYF.

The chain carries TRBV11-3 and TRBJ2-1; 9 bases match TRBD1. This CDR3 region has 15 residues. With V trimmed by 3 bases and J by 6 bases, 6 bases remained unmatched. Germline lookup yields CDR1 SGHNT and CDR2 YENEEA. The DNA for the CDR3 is TGTGCCAGCAGCTTCACGGGACAGGGATTCAATGAGCAGTTCTTC. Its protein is CASSFTGQGFNEQFF.

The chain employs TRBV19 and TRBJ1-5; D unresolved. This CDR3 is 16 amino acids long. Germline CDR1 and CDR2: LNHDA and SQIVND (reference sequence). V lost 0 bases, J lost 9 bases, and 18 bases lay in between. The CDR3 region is CASSIDSGPVDGPQHF. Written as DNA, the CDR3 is TGTGCCAGTAGTATAGATAGCGGACCTGTAGATGGGCCCCAGCATTTT. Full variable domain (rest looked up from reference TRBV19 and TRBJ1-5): DGGITQSPKYLFRKEGQNVTLSCEQNLNHDAMYWYRQDPGQGLRLIYYSQIVNDFQKGDIAEGYSVSREKKESFPLTVTSAQKNPTAFYLCASSIDSGPVDGPQHFGDGTRLSIL.

DNA for the CDR3: TGTGCCAGCAGCTCCCGCCCAGGAGAGACCCAGTACTTC. Translated, it gives CASSSRPGETQYF. V is TRBV7-3 and J is TRBJ2-5; D is undetermined. Germline V gene sequence: CDR1 SGHTA, CDR2 FQGTGA. CDR3 length equals 13 residues. V lost 4 bases and J lost 4, with 10 bases in between.

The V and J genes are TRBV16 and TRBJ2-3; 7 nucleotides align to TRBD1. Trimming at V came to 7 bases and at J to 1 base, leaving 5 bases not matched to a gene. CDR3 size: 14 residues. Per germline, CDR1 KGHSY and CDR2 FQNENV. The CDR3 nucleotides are TGTGCCAGCACCCACGACAGGGGCACAGATACGCAGTATTTT. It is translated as CASTHDRGTDTQYF.

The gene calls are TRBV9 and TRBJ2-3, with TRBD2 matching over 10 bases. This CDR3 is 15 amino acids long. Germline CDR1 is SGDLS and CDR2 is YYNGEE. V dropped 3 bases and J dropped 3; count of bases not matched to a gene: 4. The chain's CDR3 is CASSASGSGTDTQYF. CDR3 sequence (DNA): TGTGCCAGCAGCGCTAGCGGGAGTGGGACAGATACGCAGTATTTT.

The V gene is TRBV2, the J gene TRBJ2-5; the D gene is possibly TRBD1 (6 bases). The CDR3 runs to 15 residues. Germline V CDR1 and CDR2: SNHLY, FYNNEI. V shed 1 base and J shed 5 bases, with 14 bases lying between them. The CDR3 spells CASSEVGGKVETQYF. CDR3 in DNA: TGTGCCAGCAGTGAAGTAGGGGGAAAGGTGGAGACCCAGTACTTC.

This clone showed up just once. CDR3 sequence: CASSQSLASWGYEQYF. DNA for the CDR3: TGCGCCAGCAGTCAATCACTAGCGTCTTGGGGTTACGAGCAGTACTTC. The chain is built from TRBV23-1 and TRBJ2-7, with 7 bases aligning to TRBD2. TRBV23-1 is noted as an ORF with a role that remains uncertain. The CDR3 extends over 16 amino acids. J lost 4 bases, V lost 0 bases, and 9 bases had no gene match.

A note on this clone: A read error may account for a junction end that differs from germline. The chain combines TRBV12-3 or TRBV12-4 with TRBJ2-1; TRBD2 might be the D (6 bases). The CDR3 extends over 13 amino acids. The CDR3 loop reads CASSPRGMVSEVF. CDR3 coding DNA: TGTGCCAGCAGTCCCCGCGGGATGGTTAGCGAGGTCTTC.

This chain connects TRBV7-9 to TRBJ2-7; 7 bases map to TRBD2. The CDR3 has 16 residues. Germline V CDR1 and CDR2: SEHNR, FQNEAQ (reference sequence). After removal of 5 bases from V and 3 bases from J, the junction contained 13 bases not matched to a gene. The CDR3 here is CASSVSTSSGYYEQYF. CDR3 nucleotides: TGTGCCAGCAGCGTTTCGACTAGCAGTGGCTACTACGAGCAGTACTTC.